A selection of T cell receptor beta chains follows, all from one sample in a study of blood T cells in healthy people across ages. Each CDR3 protein is one row after TCRdb ran MiXCR on the 5' RACE reads. The data hold around 940,000 distinct CDR3 sequences, with just over 50% observed a single time. The material sequenced was blood. Receptors were obtained from a woman in her sixties or seventies in good health. CDR3s include the opening cysteine and the closing phenylalanine or tryptophan. The D gene is left open where the match is weak. Some rows have no size entry. The others give once, few or many, or a class for an expanded clone.

>TRBV7-9|TRBJ1-1|-|-
TGTGCCAGCAGCTGGGGGAGGGAGAGCACTGAAGCTTTCTTT
CASSWGRESTEAFF
>TRBV27|TRBJ2-2|TRBD2|-
TGTGCCAGCACCGGGCTAGCGGGAAGACGGTTTGCCACCGGGGAGCTGTTTTTT
CASTGLAGRRFATGELFF
>TRBV30|TRBJ1-5|-|-
TGTGCCTGGAGCGCGGAGAGGGGACAGCCCCAGCATTTT
CAWSAERGQPQHF
>TRBV29-1|TRBJ1-1|-|-
TGCAGCGGCGCAAACGGTATGGACACTGAAGCTTTCTTT
CSGANGMDTEAFF
>TRBV29-1|TRBJ2-7|-|-
TGCAGCATAGGACAGAGCTCCTACAATGAGCAGTACTTC
CSIGQSSYNEQYF
>TRBV7-8|TRBJ1-6|-|few
TGTGCCAGCAGCTCAGAGCGCCACGCGGATTCACCCCTCCACTTT
CASSSERHADSPLHF
>TRBV20-1|TRBJ2-5|TRBD2|few
TGCAGTGCTAGAGGCCCGACTAGCGGGGGGGAGACCCAGTACTTC
CSARGPTSGGETQYF
>TRBV14|TRBJ2-5|-|once
TGTGCCAGCAGCCCTGACAGTTTCAATGAGCAGTACTTC
CASSPDSFNEQYF
>TRBV2|TRBJ2-7|-|-
TGTGCCAGCAGTGTAGCGTACGAGCAGAACTTC
CASSVAYEQNF
>TRBV20-1|TRBJ2-1|-|-
TGCAGTGCTACTCTTACAGGGCCCGCCATGAAGTTCTTC
CSATLTGPAMKFF
>TRBV20-1|TRBJ2-3|TRBD2|few
TGCAGTGTCATTAGCGGGAGGAAGTCTAGCACAGATACGCAGTATTTT
CSVISGRKSSTDTQYF
>TRBV15|TRBJ1-1|-|few
TGTGCCACCAGCTGGAGGGGAGGAACTGAAGCTTTCTTT
CATSWRGGTEAFF
>TRBV20-1|TRBJ2-7|-|-
TGCAGTGCCCGGAGGGGGGTCTCAACCTACGAGCAGTACTTC
CSARRGVSTYEQYF
>TRBV3-1|TRBJ2-5|-|many
TGTGCCAGCAGCCAAGGGACACGCCAAGAGACCCAGTACTTC
CASSQGTRQETQYF
>TRBV3-1|TRBJ2-5|-|-
TGTGCCAGCAGCCAGTTACCGGGACCTACCGGGACCCAGTACTTC
CASSQLPGPTGTQYF
>TRBV29-1|TRBJ2-7|-|few
TGCAGCGTTGAGACGGAGTACTACGAGCAGTACTTC
CSVETEYYEQYF
>TRBV6-2/TRBV6-3|TRBJ2-7|-|-
TGTGCCAGCAGTCGGGTGATGGGGCCGAGAACCTACGAGCAGTACTTC
CASSRVMGPRTYEQYF
>TRBV20-1|TRBJ2-3|TRBD1|few
TGCAGTGCTGGGACAGGGCACTACTCAGATACGCAGTATTTT
CSAGTGHYSDTQYF
>TRBV5-1|TRBJ1-2|-|-
TGCGCCAGCAGCTTGTCGAGGGATGCTAACTATGGCTACACCTTC
CASSLSRDANYGYTF
>TRBV9|TRBJ2-5|TRBD2|few
TGTGCCGGCAGCGCCCTGGGGACTAGCAGACAAGAGACCCAGTACTTC
CAGSALGTSRQETQYF
>TRBV5-1|TRBJ2-1|-|-
TGCGCCAGCAGCTTGATAGGGGGTTCTGAGCAGTTCTTC
CASSLIGGSEQFF
>TRBV5-1|TRBJ2-3|TRBD2|-
TGCGCCAGCAGCCTCTACCCTAGCGGGGGAATGGGGGACACAGATACGCAGTATTTT
CASSLYPSGGMGDTDTQYF
>TRBV2|TRBJ1-5|-|few
TGTGCCAGCAGTGAAACCAGGGTCCAAGGCAATCAGCCCCAGCATTTT
CASSETRVQGNQPQHF
>TRBV10-3|TRBJ1-2|TRBD1|-
TGTGCCATCAGTGAGCCAGGACAGGGGGAAGGCTACACCTTC
CAISEPGQGEGYTF
>TRBV7-2|TRBJ2-3|-|few
TGTGCCAGCAGCTTCTCCTCAACATTTCTCGGCGGTAGCACAGATACGCAGTATTTT
CASSFSSTFLGGSTDTQYF
>TRBV7-2|TRBJ2-3|-|-
TGTGCCAGCAGCTTAGGCTCCCCCGTCGGACTCAACACAGATACGCAGTATTTT
CASSLGSPVGLNTDTQYF
>TRBV4-1|TRBJ2-3|-|few
TGCGCCAGCAGCCAAGATTTATCAGCACAGAAGCAGTATTTT
CASSQDLSAQKQYF
>TRBV6-5|TRBJ2-3|-|-
TGTGCCAGCAGTCGCTCCGGGACTCATGACACAGATACGCAGTATTTT
CASSRSGTHDTDTQYF
>TRBV7-2|TRBJ2-3|-|few
TGTGCCAGCAGCTTTTCCCAAGATACGCAGTATTTT
CASSFSQDTQYF
>TRBV7-3|TRBJ1-6|-|-
TGTGCCAGCAGCACAGAGCGAAATTCACCCCTCCACTTT
CASSTERNSPLHF
>TRBV6-1|TRBJ2-5|-|-
TGTGCCAGCAGGGTCGCGGAGACCCAGTACTTC
CASRVAETQYF
>TRBV12-3/TRBV12-4|TRBJ2-5|-|-
TGTGCCAGCAGTTTTTTTGAAGCAGAGACCCAGTACTTC
CASSFFEAETQYF
>TRBV18|TRBJ1-5|-|-
TGTGCCAGCTCCCTGGACAGCTTTGTCAATCAGCCCCAGCATTTT
CASSLDSFVNQPQHF
>TRBV6-5|TRBJ1-6|-|-
TGTGCCAGCAGTCCCCGAGAGAGCTCCTATAATTCACCCCTCCACTTT
CASSPRESSYNSPLHF
>TRBV6-1|TRBJ1-5|-|-
TGTGCCAGCAGTGATGATCAGCCCCAGCATTTT
CASSDDQPQHF
>TRBV20-1|TRBJ2-3|-|-
TGCAGTACTAGAGATGACGGTAGCACAGATACGCAGTATTTT
CSTRDDGSTDTQYF
>TRBV30|TRBJ2-4|-|-
TGTGCCTGGAGTGGCAGACAAATAGCCAAAAACATTCAGTACTTC
CAWSGRQIAKNIQYF
>TRBV28|TRBJ2-7|TRBD2|-
TGTGCCAGCAGAATAGCGGGAGGAGGGTACGAGCAGTACTTC
CASRIAGGGYEQYF
>TRBV4-1|TRBJ2-1|-|-
TGCGCCAGCAGCCAACGAGTGGGAGCCGGAGGTAATGAGCAGTTCTTC
CASSQRVGAGGNEQFF
>TRBV5-1|TRBJ2-1|-|-
TGCGCCAGCAGCTTGGGACTCCTCAGGGCCAACGAGCAGTTCTTC
CASSLGLLRANEQFF
>TRBV4-1|TRBJ2-6|-|-
TGCGCCAGCAGCCAAGAAACGGGGTGGGGCTCTGGGGCCAACGTCCTGACTTTC
CASSQETGWGSGANVLTF
>TRBV9|TRBJ2-5|-|-
TGTGCCAGCAGTTCAGATGCGGGACACCAGCAAGAGACCCAGTACTTC
CASSSDAGHQQETQYF
>TRBV7-2|TRBJ2-2|-|-
TGTGCCAGCAGCCTCAGACCCCGCACCGGGGAGCTGTTTTTT
CASSLRPRTGELFF
>TRBV12-3/TRBV12-4|TRBJ1-6|-|few
TGTGCCAGCAGTCCCATTTCGCGGATAGACACTCCTCATAATTCACCCCTCCACTTT
CASSPISRIDTPHNSPLHF
>TRBV20-1|TRBJ1-5|TRBD1|-
TGCAGTGCTGGTGGACAGGCGGTTCAGCCCCAGCATTTT
CSAGGQAVQPQHF
>TRBV10-3|TRBJ2-3|-|-
TGTGCCATCAAGGACAACACAGATACGCAGTATTTT
CAIKDNTDTQYF
>TRBV20-1|TRBJ2-5|-|-
TGCAGTGCTAGAGATTTGGCCGAAACGTACCAAGAGACCCAGTACTTC
CSARDLAETYQETQYF
>TRBV11-2|TRBJ2-2|TRBD2|-
TGTGCCAGCAGCTTTGAAGCGGGAGGAACTGGGGAGCTGTTTTTT
CASSFEAGGTGELFF
>TRBV16|TRBJ2-1|-|-
TGTGCCAGCAGCCACACGAAAAGCGGGTCTAATGAGCAGTTCTTC
CASSHTKSGSNEQFF